The clone carrying this TCR beta chain was observed a few times. The antigen is undetermined. This specimen comes from a study of cytomegalovirus exposure and HLA in healthy donors. Study-level background: The roughly 100 million unique TCR beta sequences, from roughly 180 million T cells, were found by an earlier analysis.

The PCR ran on 60 Vbeta and 13 Jbeta primers. The table came from immunoSEQ multiplex PCR; TCRdb's copy has only in-frame clones and leaves some out. The sample records about 150,000 clones, approximately 74% being singletons. Study results and caveats: HLA restriction was apparent for most CMV-associated TCR beta chains in a later analysis.

Trimming took 7 bases from V and 10 from J; bases not matched to a gene: 8. The CDR3 has 12 amino acids. Germline V CDR1 and CDR2: SQVTM, ANQGSEA. Unrecorded immune exposures were likely, despite nominal health at sampling. The chain carries TRBV29-1 and TRBJ1-1; 11 nucleotides match TRBD1. The sequencing sample was made of PBMCs. This sequence was found in a man aged 18 to 30 in good health and CMV-seronegative. The CDR3 DNA follows: TGCAGCGCCGTTTACGGGACAGGGGGAGCTTTCTTT. It codes for CSAVYGTGGAFF.